This entry lists 17 T cell receptor beta chains sequenced from one sample in a study of T cell responses to AZD1222 COVID-19 vaccine. TCRdb's table, derived via immunoSEQ multiplex PCR, lists solely in-frame clones and lacks some. The table shows more than 150,000 clones, with less than 95% occurring only once. The source material was peripheral blood, sampled on day 0 of AZD1222 vaccination. Receptors originate from an adult in good health.

The rearrangement joins TRBV27 to TRBJ1-1; TRBD1 agrees at 10 bases. The CDR3 is 16 residues long. Germline assignment: CDR1 MNHEY and CDR2 SMNVEV (reference sequence). J gave up 2 bases and V 5 bases, and 8 bases lay outside the gene matches. The CDR3, as DNA: TGTGCCAGCAGTCCTCAGACAGGGGGCCTCAACACTGAAGCTTTCTTT. It encodes CASSPQTGGLNTEAFF.

In nucleotides, the CDR3 is TGCGCCAGCAGTGAGTCCAGGGGCGCAGATACGCAGTATTTT. Protein: CASSESRGADTQYF. The V gene is TRBV10-1, the J gene TRBJ2-3, with TRBD1 as a possible D gene (6 bases). The ends were cut back, 0 bases at V and 4 bases at J, with 8 bases in the middle. The CDR3 consists of 14 residues. CDR1 is WNHNN and CDR2 is SYGVQD in the germline V gene (reference sequence).

V gene TRBV6-5 combines with J gene TRBJ2-3, with TRBD2 identical over 11 bases. The germline V gene has CDR1 MNHEY and CDR2 SVGAGI. The CDR3 length is 15 residues. The J segment lost 3 bases and the V segment lost 11 bases, leaving 10 bases of the junction unmatched. In nucleotides, the CDR3 is TGTGCCGGTTTCCCGGGACTAGCGGTAACAGATACGCAGTATTTT. Amino acids: CAGFPGLAVTDTQYF.

The rearrangement links TRBV6-5 to TRBJ1-1; TRBD1 matches 7 bases. Per the germline V gene, CDR1 is MNHEY and CDR2 is SVGAGI. With V trimmed by 6 bases and J by 0 bases, 7 bases remained unmatched. The CDR3 loop spans 15 amino acids. The CDR3 sequence is CASRSAGQLNTEAFF. CDR3 DNA: TGTGCCAGCAGATCAGCGGGACAGCTGAACACTGAAGCTTTCTTT.

The chain employs TRBV5-4 and TRBJ1-5, with D perhaps TRBD1 (5 bases). The CDR3 is 17 residues long. Trimming left V 4 bases short and J 0 bases short, with 17 bases between. Germline V gene sequence: CDR1 SGHNT, CDR2 YYREEE (reference sequence). The CDR3 region has the DNA TGTGCCAGCAGCCAAGGGGCAGGGCGGAATAGCAATCAGCCCCAGCATTTT. Protein sequence: CASSQGAGRNSNQPQHF.

The J gene is TRBJ2-3, the V gene TRBV27, with D perhaps matching TRBD2 (6 bases). Germline CDR1 is MNHEY and CDR2 is SMNVEV (reference sequence). The CDR3 length is 15 residues. Trimming removed 6 bases from V and 1 base from J, with 14 bases in between. This CDR3 reads CASRALSGGTDTQYF. CDR3 coding DNA: TGTGCCAGCAGGGCTCTCTCGGGGGGCACAGATACGCAGTATTTT.

The rearrangement uses TRBV7-2 and TRBJ1-2, with TRBD1 identical over 7 bases. The trim removed 1 base at V and 5 bases at J, leaving 10 bases unmatched. CDR3 length equals 16 residues. CDR1 is SGHTA, CDR2 FQGNSA, per germline. This CDR3 is CASSLGAGGNGYGYTF. DNA of the CDR3: TGTGCCAGCAGCTTAGGCGCAGGGGGAAATGGGTATGGCTACACCTTC. Full variable domain (remainder filled in from reference TRBV7-2 and TRBJ1-2): GAGVSQSPSNKVTEKGKDVELRCDPISGHTALYWYRQSLGQGLEFLIYFQGNSAPDKSGLPSDRFSAERTGGSVSTLTIQRTQQEDSAVYLCASSLGAGGNGYGYTFGSGTRLTVV.

The rearrangement uses TRBV18 and TRBJ1-6; D gene ambiguous. Germline values: CDR1 KGHSH, CDR2 LQKENI. Trimming shortened V by 0 bases and J by 7 bases, and 1 base separated the two germline ends. This CDR3 region has 12 residues. This chain's CDR3 is CASSPPNSPLHF. The CDR3 DNA reads TGTGCCAGCTCACCACCGAATTCACCCCTCCACTTT. Full variable domain (remainder filled in from reference TRBV18 and TRBJ1-6): NAGVMQNPRHLVRRRGQEARLRCSPMKGHSHVYWYRQLPEEGLKFMVYLQKENIIDESGMPKERFSAEFPKEGPSILRIQQVVRGDSAAYFCASSPPNSPLHFGNGTRLTVT.

The chain carries TRBV6-5 and TRBJ1-6, with D perhaps matching TRBD1 (5 bases). This CDR3 has 15 residues. CDR1 and CDR2 (germline): MNHEY, SVGAGI. V gave up 0 bases and J gave up 7 bases, with 10 bases separating them. The CDR3 nucleotides read TGTGCCAGCAGTTACTCTGACAGCGCGAATTCACCCCTCCACTTT. This sequence encodes CASSYSDSANSPLHF.

This sequence joins TRBV4-3 and TRBJ2-3; D possibly corresponds to TRBD1 (6 bases). Germline V CDR1 and CDR2: LGHNA, YSLEER. There are 18 residues in the CDR3. V was trimmed by 1 base and J by 6 bases, leaving 23 bases between them. The CDR3 region is CASSQVPPGDGMLDTQYF. CDR3 DNA sequence: TGCGCCAGCAGCCAAGTCCCCCCAGGGGACGGGATGTTGGATACGCAGTATTTT.

The chain combines TRBV19 with TRBJ2-3; TRBD1 matches 8 bases. The germline V gene encodes CDR1 LNHDA and CDR2 SQIVND (reference sequence). There are 16 residues in the CDR3. Trimming removed 3 bases from V and 6 bases from J; junction bases left unmatched: 11. The DNA of the CDR3 is TGTGCCAGTAGTATTCGTCCGGCCGACAGGGGTGATACGCAGTATTTT. This encodes CASSIRPADRGDTQYF.

This clone has a single count. The chain joins TRBV5-1 to TRBJ1-1; D might be TRBD1 (6 bases). The V gene lost 4 bases and the J gene lost 0 bases, with 10 bases spanning the gap. This CDR3 has 14 amino acids. Germline V gene data show CDR1 as SGHRS and CDR2 as YFSETQ. CDR3 sequence reads: CASSTGTLNTEAFF. CDR3 in DNA: TGCGCCAGCAGCACCGGGACACTGAACACTGAAGCTTTCTTT.

The genes are TRBV27 and TRBJ2-1, with 14 bases aligning to TRBD2. The germline V gene has CDR1 MNHEY and CDR2 SMNVEV (reference sequence). The CDR3 spans 15 residues. J lost 6 bases, V lost 6 bases, and 4 bases had no gene match. Here the CDR3 DNA reads TGTGCCAGCAGGAGGACTAGCGGGGGGCGCAATGAGCAGTTCTTC. This encodes CASRRTSGGRNEQFF.

The V and J genes are TRBV27 and TRBJ1-1; a possible D gene is TRBD1 (5 bases). The CDR3 loop spans 14 amino acids. V was trimmed by 3 bases and J by 3 bases, leaving 11 bases between them. CDR1 and CDR2 from the germline V gene are MNHEY and SMNVEV (reference sequence). The CDR3 DNA reads TGTGCCAGCAGTTTTTTAGGGGCAGACACTGAAGCTTTCTTT. As protein: CASSFLGADTEAFF.

This rearrangement joins TRBV6-5 to TRBJ2-1, with 7 bases fitting TRBD2. CDR1 and CDR2 from the germline V gene are MNHEY and SVGAGI. V was pared by 2 bases and J by 7 bases, with 2 bases of the junction left unmatched. CDR3 length equals 13 residues. CDR3 sequence: CASSYRRGNEQFF. The CDR3 DNA reads TGTGCCAGCAGTTACCGGCGGGGGAATGAGCAGTTCTTC.

This chain joins TRBV5-4 and TRBJ2-7; D gene unclear. The V end lost 2 bases, the J end lost 5 bases, and 11 bases lay between the germline ends. The CDR3 has 13 residues. CDR1 is SGHNT and CDR2 is YYREEE in the germline V gene (reference sequence). The CDR3 protein is CASSFDRGNEQYF. CDR3 DNA: TGTGCCAGCAGCTTCGACCGAGGTAACGAGCAGTACTTC.

CDR3 sequence: CASSLGTQGLSPLHF. Written as DNA, the CDR3 is TGTGCCAGCAGCTTAGGAACCCAGGGCCTTTCACCCCTCCACTTT. The chain is built from TRBV7-8 and TRBJ1-6, with D perhaps matching TRBD1 (5 bases). Per germline, CDR1 SGHVS and CDR2 FQNEAQ. CDR3 size: 15 residues. V shed 1 base and J shed 9 bases, with 13 bases lying between them.